The rows below give T cell receptor beta chains drawn from one sample of a study of T cells after yellow fever vaccination. Each CDR3 protein is one row after TCRdb ran MiXCR on the 5' RACE reads. The sample includes 550,000 or so distinct CDR3 sequences, 15% to 20% of them seen just once. The sample was PBMCs, taken 15 days after the yellow fever booster vaccination. These receptors were taken from a man younger than 45 who received the YFV17D yellow fever vaccine. The CDR3 runs from the conserved cysteine through the conserved F or W. Each record gives: clone size, V gene, J gene, D gene, CDR3 protein, CDR3 DNA. A D gene is named only where the DNA matches it firmly. Size tells how often a clone was seen (once, few, many) or the class of an expanded clone, and some rows leave it out.

NA	TRBV5-5	TRBJ1-1	NA	CASSADGGLNTEAFF	TGTGCCAGCAGCGCGGACGGGGGGTTGAACACTGAAGCTTTCTTT
few	TRBV15	TRBJ2-5	NA	CATSGNKGRWGTQYF	TGTGCCACCAGCGGTAACAAAGGTCGTTGGGGGACCCAGTACTTC
NA	TRBV7-8	TRBJ2-5	TRBD2	CASSWGLAGEGETQYF	TGTGCCAGCAGCTGGGGACTAGCGGGAGAGGGAGAGACCCAGTACTTC
NA	TRBV19	TRBJ2-7	NA	CASSRAYGEQYF	TGTGCCAGTAGTAGGGCCTACGGCGAGCAGTACTTC
NA	TRBV19	TRBJ1-2	NA	CASSPSWNYGYTF	TGTGCCAGTAGTCCGAGCTGGAACTATGGCTACACCTTC
NA	TRBV23-1	TRBJ2-5	NA	CASSQSSPRQVETQYF	TGCGCCAGCAGTCAATCGTCCCCGAGACAGGTCGAGACCCAGTACTTC
few	TRBV20-1	TRBJ2-1	TRBD1	CSASRFDRAYNEQFF	TGCAGTGCTAGCCGTTTCGACAGGGCCTACAATGAGCAGTTCTTC
few	TRBV12-3/TRBV12-4	TRBJ2-3	NA	CASSLGKSDTQYF	TGTGCCAGCAGTCTAGGGAAATCAGATACGCAGTATTTT
few	TRBV20-1	TRBJ2-1	TRBD2	CSARDRGSGDYNEQFF	TGCAGTGCTAGAGATCGAGGTAGCGGGGACTACAATGAGCAGTTCTTC
NA	TRBV19	TRBJ2-7	NA	CATPPTGSYEQYF	TGTGCCACCCCTCCGACAGGATCCTACGAGCAGTACTTC
few	TRBV12-3/TRBV12-4	TRBJ1-3	NA	CASSLTASGNTIYF	TGTGCCAGCAGTTTAACGGCAAGTGGAAACACCATATATTTT
NA	TRBV6-1	TRBJ2-4	NA	CATEKGVVKNIQYF	TGTGCCACGGAGAAAGGGGTGGTCAAAAACATTCAGTACTTC
NA	TRBV20-1	TRBJ2-5	NA	CSAGVGSRETQYF	TGCAGTGCTGGTGTAGGGAGTCGGGAGACCCAGTACTTC
few	TRBV20-1	TRBJ2-1	TRBD2	CSATTSGRADEQFF	TGCAGTGCTACGACTAGCGGGAGGGCCGATGAGCAGTTCTTC
few	TRBV20-1	TRBJ2-1	TRBD1	CSAGPIQGAFYNEQFF	TGCAGTGCTGGTCCCATACAGGGGGCCTTCTACAATGAGCAGTTCTTC
few	TRBV18	TRBJ2-6	TRBD1	CASSGQGGANVLTF	TGTGCCAGCTCAGGACAGGGTGGGGCCAACGTCCTGACTTTC
many	TRBV14	TRBJ2-7	NA	CASSQDRSISYEQYF	TGTGCCAGCAGCCAAGACAGGTCGATCTCCTACGAGCAGTACTTC
NA	TRBV7-9	TRBJ1-1	NA	CASSERWGNTEALF	TGTGCCAGCAGCGAGCGTTGGGGGAACACTGAAGCTTTATTT
NA	TRBV7-8	TRBJ2-7	NA	CASSFGLTPYEQYF	TGTGCCAGCAGCTTTGGACTGACACCCTACGAGCAGTACTTC
NA	TRBV25-1	TRBJ2-2	TRBD2	CASSERAAGVTGELFF	TGTGCCAGCAGTGAACGTGCAGCGGGAGTTACCGGGGAGCTGTTTTTT
few	TRBV27	TRBJ2-1	TRBD2	CASSKTSGGWDEQFF	TGTGCCAGCAGTAAGACTAGCGGGGGGTGGGATGAGCAGTTCTTC
few	TRBV5-6	TRBJ2-3	NA	CASSLELEADTQYF	TGTGCCAGCAGCTTGGAACTAGAAGCAGATACGCAGTATTTT
NA	TRBV5-1	TRBJ2-7	NA	CASSLEGVSGSEQYF	TGCGCCAGCAGCTTGGAAGGGGTATCTGGCTCCGAGCAGTACTTC
NA	TRBV20-1	TRBJ2-5	NA	CSARGFQETQYF	TGCAGTGCTCGGGGATTCCAAGAGACCCAGTACTTC
NA	TRBV20-1	TRBJ2-7	NA	CSALGGYMYEQYF	TGCAGTGCTTTAGGTGGTTATATGTACGAGCAGTACTTC
few	TRBV5-1	TRBJ1-5	NA	CASSPGLPNQPQHF	TGCGCCAGCAGCCCCGGACTTCCCAATCAGCCCCAGCATTTT
medium-sized	TRBV20-1	TRBJ2-1	NA	CSASRVLGNEQFF	TGCAGTGCTAGCCGGGTCTTGGGCAATGAGCAGTTCTTC
NA	TRBV12-3/TRBV12-4	TRBJ2-1	NA	CASSSPVSYNEQFF	TGTGCCAGCAGTTCCCCTGTCAGCTACAATGAGCAGTTCTTC
NA	TRBV4-3	TRBJ2-1	NA	CASSRSGPRDNEQFF	TGCGCCAGCAGCCGTAGCGGCCCCCGTGACAATGAGCAGTTCTTC
NA	TRBV27	TRBJ2-1	TRBD2	CASSLPEREGGWNEQFF	TGTGCCAGCAGTTTACCGGAGCGGGAGGGCGGGTGGAATGAGCAGTTCTTC
few	TRBV10-3	TRBJ2-3	NA	CAISTPAGTATDTQYF	TGTGCCATCAGTACGCCCGCCGGGACTGCTACAGATACGCAGTATTTT
NA	TRBV18	TRBJ2-4	NA	CASSPRERGDNIQYF	TGTGCCAGCTCACCACGCGAGAGGGGGGACAACATTCAGTACTTC
NA	TRBV5-1	TRBJ2-1	TRBD2	CASSLPSGTYNEQFF	TGCGCCAGCAGCTTGCCTAGCGGGACATATAATGAGCAGTTCTTC
few	TRBV2	TRBJ2-7	TRBD2	CASTTTSGSEQYF	TGTGCCAGCACTACGACTAGCGGGAGCGAGCAGTACTTC
few	TRBV7-8	TRBJ2-3	NA	CASSQARTDTQYF	TGTGCCAGCAGCCAGGCCCGGACAGATACGCAGTATTTT
few	TRBV5-1	TRBJ2-7	TRBD1	CASSPTGEAYEQYF	TGCGCCAGCAGCCCGACAGGGGAGGCGTACGAGCAGTACTTC
NA	TRBV12-3/TRBV12-4	TRBJ2-7	NA	CASSLLGAEQYF	TGTGCCAGCAGTTTATTAGGGGCCGAGCAGTACTTC
NA	TRBV4-2	TRBJ2-2	NA	CASSQDDIGELFF	TGTGCCAGCAGCCAAGATGATATCGGGGAGCTGTTTTTT
few	TRBV5-1	TRBJ2-7	NA	CASSLVPPSYEQYF	TGCGCCAGCAGCTTGGTCCCACCGTCCTACGAGCAGTACTTC
few	TRBV20-1	TRBJ2-1	NA	CSARDPPRPREFF	TGCAGTGCTAGAGATCCCCCCAGGCCACGAGAGTTCTTC
NA	TRBV7-9	TRBJ2-5	NA	CASSADGETQYF	TGTGCCAGCAGCGCCGATGGGGAGACCCAGTACTTC
few	TRBV5-6	TRBJ2-2	TRBD1	CASSSMGTGAGELFF	TGTGCCAGCAGCTCGATGGGGACAGGGGCCGGGGAGCTGTTTTTT
NA	TRBV18	TRBJ1-4	NA	CASSRRRGTNEKLFF	TGTGCCAGCTCACGTCGGCGGGGGACTAATGAAAAACTGTTTTTT
NA	TRBV19	TRBJ1-3	NA	CASSTVRGSGNTIYF	TGTGCCAGTAGTACAGTGAGAGGCTCTGGAAACACCATATATTTT
few	TRBV20-1	TRBJ2-2	NA	CSAGVRLNTGELFF	TGCAGTGCTGGAGTCCGTCTGAACACCGGGGAGCTGTTTTTT
NA	TRBV19	TRBJ1-6	TRBD1	CASSAAGGRSYNSPLHF	TGTGCCAGTAGTGCTGCAGGGGGACGGAGCTATAATTCACCCCTCCACTTT
NA	TRBV19	TRBJ2-7	NA	CASSIRDGLYEQYF	TGTGCCAGTAGTATCCGGGACGGACTCTACGAGCAGTACTTC
few	TRBV12-5	TRBJ2-3	TRBD1	CASGLGRDRVQDTQYF	TGTGCTAGTGGTTTGGGCCGGGACAGGGTGCAAGATACGCAGTATTTT
NA	TRBV20-1	TRBJ2-7	TRBD2	CSAGTSVHEQYF	TGCAGTGCCGGGACTAGCGTCCACGAGCAGTACTTC
NA	TRBV15	TRBJ2-5	NA	CATSRVAVMGETQYF	TGTGCCACCAGCAGAGTTGCGGTGATGGGAGAGACCCAGTACTTC
few	TRBV28	TRBJ2-3	TRBD1	CASSNGPGQGPDTQYF	TGTGCCAGCAGTAACGGGCCGGGACAGGGGCCAGATACGCAGTATTTT
NA	TRBV5-1	TRBJ2-2	TRBD2	CASSAGLADTGELFF	TGCGCCAGCAGCGCCGGACTAGCGGATACCGGGGAGCTGTTTTTT
few	TRBV27	TRBJ1-5	TRBD1	CASSLLGTGAQPQHF	TGTGCCAGCAGTTTACTCGGGACAGGTGCTCAGCCCCAGCATTTT
few	TRBV15	TRBJ2-1	TRBD2	CATSRAKGLDGNEQFF	TGTGCCACCAGCAGAGCAAAGGGACTAGATGGCAATGAGCAGTTCTTC
few	TRBV7-2	TRBJ1-1	NA	CASSLTDTNTEAFF	TGTGCCAGCAGCTTAACAGACACGAACACTGAAGCTTTCTTT
few	TRBV6-2/TRBV6-3	TRBJ2-1	TRBD2	CASSYPRGTSGGNEQFF	TGTGCCAGCAGTTACCCGCGGGGGACTAGCGGGGGAAATGAGCAGTTCTTC
few	TRBV20-1	TRBJ2-7	NA	CSAKGGPIYEQYF	TGCAGTGCTAAAGGCGGGCCGATCTACGAGCAGTACTTC